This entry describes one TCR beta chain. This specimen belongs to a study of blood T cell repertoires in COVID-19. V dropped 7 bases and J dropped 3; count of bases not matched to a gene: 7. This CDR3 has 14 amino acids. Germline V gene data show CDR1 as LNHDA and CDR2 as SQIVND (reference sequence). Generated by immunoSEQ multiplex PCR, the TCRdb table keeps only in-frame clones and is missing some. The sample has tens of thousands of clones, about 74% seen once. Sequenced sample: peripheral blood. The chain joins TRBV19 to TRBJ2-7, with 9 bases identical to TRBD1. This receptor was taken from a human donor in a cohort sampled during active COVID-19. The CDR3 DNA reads TGTGCCAGTAAGAGGGGACAGGGAAACTACGAGCAGTACTTC. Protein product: CASKRGQGNYEQYF. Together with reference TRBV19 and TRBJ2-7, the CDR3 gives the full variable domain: DGGITQSPKYLFRKEGQNVTLSCEQNLNHDAMYWYRQDPGQGLRLIYYSQIVNDFQKGDIAEGYSVSREKKESFPLTVTSAQKNPTAFYLCASKRGQGNYEQYFGPGTRLTVT.